The 21 T cell receptor beta chains in this list originate from one sample, sequenced in a study of T cell responses to AZD1222 COVID-19 vaccine (dated by TCRdb to the early 2020s). The time point label here, explained by the study, means: about 28 days (+/-7) after the second vaccine dose. The library was built by means of the immunoSEQ multiplex PCR assay. TCRdb provides this immuneACCESS table in a form limited to in-frame rearrangements. Some clones are lacking; in checked studies, under half of them reflect an unresolved V gene, and why the rest are absent is not known. In this sample the table shows some 130,000 clones, about nine tenths of which occur a single time. Jointly, the top ten make up roughly 1% of the sample. This sample comprised peripheral blood, obtained 28 days after the second AZD1222 dose. These receptor sequences come from an adult who received the AZD1222 COVID-19 vaccine.

The V and J genes are TRBV7-3 and TRBJ1-5; maybe TRBD1 (5 bases). Germline loops: CDR1 SGHTA, CDR2 FQGTGA. Trimming took off 5 bases at V and 4 bases at J, with 9 bases between the two ends. The CDR3 covers 13 residues. CDR3 amino acids: CASSRGQNQPQHF. The CDR3 DNA is TGTGCCAGCAGCCGGGGCCAAAATCAGCCCCAGCATTTT.

This clone was seen a few times. This chain uses TRBV6-5 with TRBJ2-1; TRBD1 agrees at 10 bases. V was pared by 5 bases and J by 7 bases, with 8 bases of the junction left unmatched. Germline CDR1 is MNHEY and CDR2 is SVGAGI. The CDR3 has 15 amino acids. The DNA of the CDR3 is TGTGCCAGCAGTCGTCCCGGGACAGGGGAAAATGAGCAGTTCTTC. Translating it yields CASSRPGTGENEQFF.

V gene TRBV27 combines with J gene TRBJ2-1; 9 bases map to TRBD2. This CDR3 contains 17 residues. The V gene's germline CDR1 is MNHEY and CDR2 SMNVEV (reference sequence). V dropped 3 bases and J dropped 0; count of bases not matched to a gene: 6. The CDR3 bases are TGTGCCAGCAGTTTGGGCGGGGGGGCGACCTCCTACAATGAGCAGTTCTTC. It specifies CASSLGGGATSYNEQFF.

This clone was detected a few times. This chain uses TRBV29-1 with TRBJ2-2, with unresolved D. V lost 2 bases and J lost 5, with 9 bases in between. The CDR3 length is 13 residues. Germline V gene sequence: CDR1 SQVTM, CDR2 ANQGSEA. In DNA form, the CDR3 reads TGCAGCGTTGAAAAGAGGTCAACCGGGGAGCTGTTTTTT. Amino acid sequence: CSVEKRSTGELFF.

This chain links TRBV28 with TRBJ2-1; 8 nucleotides match TRBD2. V lost 10 bases and J lost 2; bases outside the gene matches: 4. The CDR3 loop spans 13 amino acids. Germline V lookup: CDR1 MDHEN, CDR2 SYDVKM. Here the CDR3 DNA reads TGTGCCAACCTAGCGGGCCCCTACAATGAGCAGTTCTTC. Encoded protein: CANLAGPYNEQFF.

The chain combines TRBV2 with TRBJ2-1, with 7 bases aligning to TRBD2. Germline assignment: CDR1 SNHLY and CDR2 FYNNEI. The CDR3 runs to 9 residues. The V gene end was trimmed by 9 bases and the J gene end by 14 bases; junction bases not matched to a gene: 4. In DNA, the CDR3 is TGTGCCAGTGGGGGGGGAAAGTTCTTC. Its protein product is CASGGGKFF.

This clone was counted a few times. CDR3 sequence (DNA): TGTGCCAGCAGCGCGGGGCAGGGAGTCGGTGAAAAACTGTTTTTT. As protein: CASSAGQGVGEKLFF. The genes are TRBV13 and TRBJ1-4; tentatively, D is TRBD1 (5 bases). In germline, CDR1 is PRHDT, CDR2 FYEKMQ (reference sequence). The CDR3 is 15 amino acids. V lost 5 bases, J lost 7 bases, and 17 bases lay in between.

V usage is TRBV3-1 (or the pseudogene TRBV3-2) and J usage is TRBJ1-6; no clear D. The CDR3 extends over 16 amino acids. V gave up 1 base and J gave up 9 bases, with 16 bases separating them. Germline CDR1 reads LGHDT; CDR2 reads YNNKEL (reference sequence). CDR3 nucleotide sequence: TGTGCCAGCAGCCAAGGGTGGGCGTCTGGCGGTTCACCCCTCCACTTT. Protein: CASSQGWASGGSPLHF.

This clone appeared a single time. The rearrangement joins TRBV5-6 to TRBJ2-3; D unresolved. This CDR3 has 11 amino acids. Germline V gene data show CDR1 as SGHDT and CDR2 as YYEEEE. V dropped 5 bases and J dropped 5 bases, with 6 bases sitting between them. The CDR3 spells CASSLGDTQYF. The CDR3 DNA reads TGTGCCAGCAGTCTTGGAGATACGCAGTATTTT.

The rearrangement joins TRBV6-4 to TRBJ2-3; D may be TRBD2 (7 bases). Germline V gene sequence: CDR1 MRHNA, CDR2 SNTAGT. The CDR3 covers 16 residues. Trimming pared 0 bases from V and 6 bases from J, leaving 16 bases between. The CDR3 here is CASSDSIPGGGDTQYF. In DNA, the CDR3 is TGTGCCAGCAGTGACTCGATCCCGGGGGGCGGGGATACGCAGTATTTT.

The V and J genes are TRBV7-8 and TRBJ1-6, with 9 positions matching TRBD1. CDR1 and CDR2 (germline): SGHVS, FQNEAQ. V shed 1 base, J shed 10 bases, and the junction held 14 bases outside the gene matches. The CDR3 is made up of 18 amino acids. DNA of the CDR3: TGTGCCAGCAGCTTAGTCCGGACAGGGGTGAGACCTTCCTCACCCCTCCACTTT. Amino acids: CASSLVRTGVRPSSPLHF.

The chain uses TRBV18 and TRBJ2-6; D is ambiguous. The V and J ends lost 3 bases and 5 bases respectively, with 11 bases between them. The CDR3 consists of 15 residues. Germline V lookup: CDR1 KGHSH, CDR2 LQKENI. CDR3 protein: CASSPTPAWANVLTF. The CDR3 DNA reads TGTGCCAGCTCACCTACCCCCGCGTGGGCCAACGTCCTGACTTTC.

The chain joins TRBV7-8 to TRBJ1-6, with D uncertain. The germline gives CDR1 SGHVS, CDR2 FQNEAQ. With 1 base removed from V and 3 bases from J, the gap between germline ends came to 13 bases. The CDR3 runs 17 residues. The CDR3 coding sequence is TGTGCCAGCAGCTTAGAGGGCCGAGAACACTATAATTCACCCCTCCACTTT. It yields the protein CASSLEGREHYNSPLHF.

This clone was recorded only once. The gene calls are TRBV12-3 or TRBV12-4 and TRBJ2-5; no firm D call. Trimming took off 4 bases at V and 4 bases at J, with 10 bases between the two ends. This CDR3 contains 13 residues. Written as DNA, the CDR3 is TGTGCCAGCAGTTCCCCCCCCGGAGAGACCCAGTACTTC. Its translation: CASSSPPGETQYF.

This clone has just one count. V is TRBV20-1 and J is TRBJ2-5, with 9 bases that match TRBD2. The germline gives CDR1 DFQATT, CDR2 SNEGSKA (reference sequence). The CDR3 is 12 residues long. V lost 3 bases to trimming and J lost 10 bases; unmatched junction nucleotides: 6. Here the CDR3 DNA reads TGCAGTGCTAGTGGGACTAGCTACCGCCAGTACTTC. Its translation: CSASGTSYRQYF.

This chain joins TRBV24-1 and TRBJ2-7, with D perhaps matching TRBD2 (6 bases). Trimming pared 3 bases from V and 2 bases from J, leaving 10 bases between. The CDR3 is made up of 14 amino acids. Germline values: CDR1 KGHDR, CDR2 SFDVKD. DNA of the CDR3: TGTGCCACCAGTGATGCGGGACTGGCCTACGAGCAGTACTTC. It is translated as CATSDAGLAYEQYF.

This chain links TRBV4-3 with TRBJ2-3; D remains ambiguous. The V gene's germline CDR1 is LGHNA and CDR2 YSLEER. CDR3 length equals 15 residues. V was trimmed by 4 bases and J by 0 bases, leaving 11 bases between them. The CDR3 DNA reads TGCGCCAGCAGCCTTTGGTTAGCTAGCACAGATACGCAGTATTTT. It translates to CASSLWLASTDTQYF.

This clone was detected once. The gene calls are TRBV5-1 and TRBJ2-1, with D perhaps matching TRBD1 or TRBD2 (5 bases each). The CDR3 is 14 residues long. The germline gives CDR1 SGHRS, CDR2 YFSETQ. The ends were cut back, 3 bases at V and 7 bases at J, with 14 bases in the middle. This chain's CDR3 is CASSSGSRVNEQFF. Written as DNA, the CDR3 is TGCGCCAGCAGCTCAGGGAGCCGGGTGAATGAGCAGTTCTTC. The full variable domain, its missing parts supplied by reference TRBV5-1 and TRBJ2-1, is KAGVTQTPRYLIKTRGQQVTLSCSPISGHRSVSWYQQTPGQGLQFLFEYFSETQRNKGNFPGRFSGRQFSNSRSEMNVSTLELGDSALYLCASSSGSRVNEQFFGPGTRLTVL.

This chain's CDR3 is CASSEAAGVANEKLFF. In nucleotides, the CDR3 is TGTGCCAGCAGTGAAGCGGCGGGGGTGGCTAATGAAAAACTGTTTTTT. The chain recombines TRBV2 with TRBJ1-4; a weak D match, TRBD1 (5 bases). The CDR3 has 16 residues. V was pared by 0 bases and J by 3 bases, with 11 bases between. Germline V lookup: CDR1 SNHLY, CDR2 FYNNEI.

The chain carries TRBV5-1 and TRBJ2-7, with no clear D. This CDR3 is built from 14 residues. The germline V gene has CDR1 SGHRS and CDR2 YFSETQ. The V end lost 0 bases, the J end lost 0 bases, and 7 bases lay between the germline ends. DNA of the CDR3: TGCGCCAGCAGCTTGGAAGCGAGCTCCTACGAGCAGTACTTC. Amino acid sequence: CASSLEASSYEQYF. The full variable domain, rest sourced from reference TRBV5-1 and TRBJ2-7, is KAGVTQTPRYLIKTRGQQVTLSCSPISGHRSVSWYQQTPGQGLQFLFEYFSETQRNKGNFPGRFSGRQFSNSRSEMNVSTLELGDSALYLCASSLEASSYEQYFGPGTRLTVT.

This chain links TRBV2 with TRBJ2-1, with unresolved D. CDR3 size: 12 residues. V was cut by 8 bases and J by 9 bases, with 14 bases left in between. From germline, CDR1 is SNHLY and CDR2 FYNNEI. The CDR3 here is CASVGQRGEQFF. DNA for the CDR3: TGTGCCAGCGTGGGTCAGCGAGGTGAGCAGTTCTTC.